The 14 T cell receptor beta chains in this list originate from one sample, sequenced in a study of Graves' ophthalmopathy and Graves' hyperthyroidism. Amplification of the TCR beta CDR3 regions used RNA transcripts (as template). HTBI primers primed a first-round RT-PCR, and a second-round multiplex PCR followed. TCRdb used MiXCR to reprocess the multiplex PCR reads, holding one entry per CDR3 protein. The sample has under 350,000 distinct CDR3 sequences, roughly 15% seen once; the top ten hold around 12%. Sequenced input: peripheral blood. These receptors originate from an adult man with Graves' ophthalmopathy.

DNA for the CDR3: TGTGCCATTCGCTCCAGGACTTTCTACGAGCAGTACTTC. This translates into CAIRSRTFYEQYF. V is TRBV6-1 and J is TRBJ2-7; a weak D match, TRBD2 (5 bases). This CDR3 has 13 residues. Germline V gives CDR1 MNHNS, CDR2 SASEGT. Trimming removed 10 bases at V and 3 bases at J, with 16 bases between.

This clonotype has a count of ten or more. The chain links TRBV6-1 to TRBJ2-7; TRBD1 might be the D (6 bases). The CDR3 is 15 amino acids. CDR1 and CDR2 from the germline V gene are MNHNS and SASEGT. Trimming removed 6 bases at V and 4 bases at J, with 19 bases between. DNA for the CDR3: TGTGCCAGCAGACCTACCCCAACAGGGCCGTACGAGCAGTACTTC. This sequence encodes CASRPTPTGPYEQYF.

The J gene is TRBJ2-2, the V gene TRBV12-3 or TRBV12-4, with 8 bases aligning to TRBD2. The CDR3 contains 15 residues. With 10 bases clipped from V and 4 bases from J, the junction kept 11 bases outside the gene matches. CDR3 protein: CATIVVLAGTGELFF. The DNA of the CDR3 is TGTGCCACAATAGTCGTGCTAGCGGGCACCGGGGAGCTGTTTTTT.

This clonotype was counted many times. DNA for the CDR3: TGTGCCAGCAAGCCCATTCGACAGGGGGGATCCTACGAGCAGTACTTC. Its protein product is CASKPIRQGGSYEQYF. The V and J genes are TRBV2 and TRBJ2-7; TRBD1 agrees at 9 bases. The CDR3 runs 16 residues. Looked up from germline, CDR1 is SNHLY and CDR2 is FYNNEI. V trimming: 7 bases; J trimming: 1 base; junction bases outside the gene matches: 11.

In its sample, this clonotype was seen many times. The CDR3 spells CASTSVVGGQETQYF. The CDR3, as DNA: TGCGCCAGCACTTCAGTAGTGGGGGGACAAGAGACCCAGTACTTC. V gene TRBV5-1 combines with J gene TRBJ2-5, with D perhaps TRBD2 (6 bases). The CDR3 consists of 15 residues. Looked up from germline, CDR1 is SGHRS and CDR2 is YFSETQ. Trimming cost V 6 bases and J 2 bases, with 17 bases left between them. Supplemented by reference TRBV5-1 and TRBJ2-5, the full variable domain reads KAGVTQTPRYLIKTRGQQVTLSCSPISGHRSVSWYQQTPGQGLQFLFEYFSETQRNKGNFPGRFSGRQFSNSRSEMNVSTLELGDSALYLCASTSVVGGQETQYFGPGTRLLVL.

This clonotype was counted many times. CDR3 sequence reads: CASSQGQDWNSPLHF. CDR3 in DNA: TGCGCCAGCAGCCAAGGACAGGATTGGAATTCACCCCTCCACTTT. V and J are TRBV4-1 and TRBJ1-6; possibly TRBD1 for D (6 bases). This CDR3 region has 15 residues. Germline loops: CDR1 MGHRA, CDR2 YSYEKL. V was cut by 1 base and J by 7 bases, with 11 bases left in between.

This clonotype was seen ten or more times. V usage is TRBV12-3 or TRBV12-4 and J usage is TRBJ1-3, with 10 bases lining up with TRBD1. With V trimmed by 6 bases and J by 3 bases, 2 bases remained unmatched. The CDR3 has 14 residues. As DNA, the CDR3 is TGTGCCAGCAGCGACAGGGGGCTTGGAAACACCATATATTTT. Translation gives CASSDRGLGNTIYF.

This clonotype appeared many times. This chain joins TRBV28 and TRBJ1-6; unclear D gene. The CDR3 length is 15 residues. V was cut by 3 bases and J by 8 bases, with 14 bases left in between. Germline CDR1 and CDR2: MDHEN and SYDVKM. CDR3: CASSFILRAYSPLHF. The DNA for the CDR3 is TGTGCCAGCAGTTTCATCTTGAGAGCTTATTCACCCCTCCACTTT.

In its sample, this clonotype was seen many times. The chain employs TRBV29-1 and TRBJ2-5; 7 positions agree with TRBD1. Germline trimming cut 7 bases from V and 1 base from J; bases unmatched to any gene: 6. The CDR3 is 13 amino acids. Germline V gene sequence: CDR1 SQVTM, CDR2 ANQGSEA. CDR3 amino acids: CSGLRDSQETQYF. As DNA, the CDR3 is TGCAGCGGACTCCGGGACAGCCAAGAGACCCAGTACTTC.

A remark on this clonotype: Given the absence of the conserved phenylalanine or tryptophan at the CDR3 end, a read error is likely. Because the CDR3's place on the DNA is in doubt, the DNA is left out and the CDR3 is given as listed by TCRdb. The V call is TRBV2, the J call TRBJ2-5; the table names TRBD1, a call not compared with the DNA. A total of 14 residues make up the CDR3, ends included. Looked up from germline, CDR1 is SNHLY and CDR2 is FYNNEI. The chain's CDR3 is CASSRDRGEETPYL.

Worth noting for this clonotype: It may be a read error: a sequence one base away is much more abundant. The CDR3 does not close with the conserved phenylalanine or tryptophan, likely indicating a read error. The CDR3 reads CSLGNTIYS. The CDR3 coding sequence is TGTTCTCTCGGAAACACCATATATTCT. The chain has TRBV27 and TRBJ1-3; no definite D call. Germline V gene sequence: CDR1 MNHEY, CDR2 SMNVEV (reference sequence). This CDR3 is built from 9 residues.

This clonotype was detected many times. CDR3 sequence (DNA): TGTGCCAGTAGTATACCGGGACAGGGTAGTTTCAATCAGCCCCAGCATTTT. As protein: CASSIPGQGSFNQPQHF. This chain uses TRBV19 with TRBJ1-5, with 9 positions matching TRBD1. The J segment lost 3 bases and the V segment lost 2 bases, leaving 8 bases of the junction unmatched. The CDR3 is 17 amino acids. CDR1 and CDR2 (germline): LNHDA, SQIVND (reference sequence).

With regard to this clonotype: A much larger clone lies one base from this, so it may be a read error. The chain uses TRBV10-3 and TRBJ1-5; D uncertain. Germline V gives CDR1 ENHRY, CDR2 SYGVKD. Trimming shortened V by 1 base and J by 7 bases, and 5 bases separated the two germline ends. The CDR3 covers 12 residues. CDR3 nucleotide sequence: TGTGCCATCAGTGAGTATGAGCAGCCCCAGCATTTT. Protein sequence: CAISEYEQPQHF.

This clonotype has at least ten counts. The chain has TRBV9 and TRBJ1-2; D is ambiguous. The CDR3 has 12 residues. The V gene lost 3 bases and the J gene lost 6 bases, with 9 bases spanning the gap. The germline CDR1 and CDR2 sequences are SGDLS and YYNGEE. DNA of the CDR3: TGTGCCAGCAGCGGAACACCGCATGGCTACACCTTC. Protein sequence: CASSGTPHGYTF.